This is a list of T cell receptor beta chains from one sample in a study of blood T cell repertoires in COVID-19. TCRdb's copy holds only in-frame clones and misses some; the assay was immunoSEQ multiplex PCR. The data show 150,000 to 200,000 clones, with approximately 90% seen just once and less than 5.5% held by the top ten. Sequencing was carried out using peripheral blood. Receptor source: a human donor in a cohort sampled during active COVID-19. CDR3s include the opening cysteine and the closing phenylalanine or tryptophan. D genes are given only for firm matches. Part of the rows lack a size; the others show once, few, many or a class for expanded clones.

DNA | CDR3 | V | size | J | D
TGTGCCAGCAGTCCACACCCCAAGGACAGGACCGAACCTAACTATGGCTACACCTTC | CASSPHPKDRTEPNYGYTF | TRBV6-2/TRBV6-3 | NA | TRBJ1-2 | TRBD1
TGCGCCAGCAGCTTGGGGGCCCAATCCAACACTGAAGCTTTCTTT | CASSLGAQSNTEAFF | TRBV5-1 | NA | TRBJ1-1 | NA
TGTGCCAGCAGACCTGGGACAGGGGTCGCTGAAGCTTTCTTT | CASRPGTGVAEAFF | TRBV27 | NA | TRBJ1-1 | TRBD1
TGTGCCAGCAGTCCAGGACTAGTAATCGACAATGAGCAGTTCTTC | CASSPGLVIDNEQFF | TRBV7-9 | NA | TRBJ2-1 | TRBD2
TGTGCCAGCAGGAACGGGATTAGCTCCTACAATGAGCAGTTCTTC | CASRNGISSYNEQFF | TRBV2 | NA | TRBJ2-1 | NA
TGCGCCAGCAGCTTGGGACAGGGGAAGAACACTGAAGCTTTCTTT | CASSLGQGKNTEAFF | TRBV5-1 | NA | TRBJ1-1 | TRBD1
TGCGCCAGCAGCCCGACCAGCCCCCTCGGGAGGGCCTCCTACAATGAGCAGTTCTTC | CASSPTSPLGRASYNEQFF | TRBV4-3 | NA | TRBJ2-1 | TRBD2
TGTGCCAGCAGTTACTCGTTCCGGGGCCAAGAGACCCAGTACTTC | CASSYSFRGQETQYF | TRBV6-5 | NA | TRBJ2-5 | NA
TGCGCCAGCAGCCCCCATCGGGAGGTTTCGGAGACCCAGTACTTC | CASSPHREVSETQYF | TRBV4-1 | NA | TRBJ2-5 | TRBD2
TGTGCCAGCAGCTTGGTAGAAGGGGGCACTGAAGCTTTCTTT | CASSLVEGGTEAFF | TRBV5-6 | once | TRBJ1-1 | NA
TGTGCCAGTAGTATAAACGGGGGTTCGAGCTCCTACAATGAGCAGTTCTTC | CASSINGGSSSYNEQFF | TRBV19 | NA | TRBJ2-1 | NA
TGTGCCAGCAGCATAGGAGGACTAGCGTCCTACGAGCAGTACTTC | CASSIGGLASYEQYF | TRBV7-9 | NA | TRBJ2-7 | TRBD2
TGTGCCAGCTCACAGGGGACAGGGGCTAGCGACGAGCAGTACTTC | CASSQGTGASDEQYF | TRBV18 | NA | TRBJ2-7 | TRBD1
TGTGCCAGCAGCTTGAGGCAGGGCGGTGCAGATACGCAGTATTTT | CASSLRQGGADTQYF | TRBV7-9 | once | TRBJ2-3 | NA
TGTGCCAGCAGCCAACCTTCTGACAGGGGCTGGAATCAGCCCCAGCATTTT | CASSQPSDRGWNQPQHF | TRBV3-1/TRBV3-2 | NA | TRBJ1-5 | TRBD1
TGTGCCAGCAGCTTGGTCCCAGGGGGGACTGAAGCTTTCTTT | CASSLVPGGTEAFF | TRBV5-6 | NA | TRBJ1-1 | TRBD1
TGTGCCAGCAGCTTAAAGCGGTTCAATGAGCAGTTCTTC | CASSLKRFNEQFF | TRBV7-2 | once | TRBJ2-1 | NA
TGTGCCAGCAGTTTGACGGGTCTAGCCAAAAACATTCAGTACTTC | CASSLTGLAKNIQYF | TRBV28 | NA | TRBJ2-4 | NA
TGTGCCAGCAGCTTGGAGGGGTTGAACACCGGGGAGCTGTTTTTT | CASSLEGLNTGELFF | TRBV5-5 | NA | TRBJ2-2 | NA
TGTGCCAGCTCAGAAGACACAGGGGCGAAGGAGCAGTACTTC | CASSEDTGAKEQYF | TRBV18 | NA | TRBJ2-7 | TRBD1
TGTGCCAGCAGCTACAGGGGAGAAAGGTCTGAAGCTTTCTTT | CASSYRGERSEAFF | TRBV28 | NA | TRBJ1-1 | TRBD1
TGTGCCAGTAGTATAGGACATGCCGATAGCAATCAGCCCCAGCATTTT | CASSIGHADSNQPQHF | TRBV19 | once | TRBJ1-5 | NA
TGTGCCAGCACCCCCCGGCAGGGAATCACAGATACGCAGTATTTT | CASTPRQGITDTQYF | TRBV9 | NA | TRBJ2-3 | NA
TGTGCCAGCAGCGTAGGGTTAGCGGGGGATACGCAGTATTTT | CASSVGLAGDTQYF | TRBV9 | NA | TRBJ2-3 | TRBD2
TGTGCCAGTAATGACAGGGGAAGTTCCCAGCCCCAGCATTTT | CASNDRGSSQPQHF | TRBV19 | NA | TRBJ1-5 | TRBD1
TGTGCCAGCAGCCAGACGAGCGGGGAACACACAGATACGCAGTATTTT | CASSQTSGEHTDTQYF | TRBV13 | NA | TRBJ2-3 | TRBD2
TGTGCCTGGGCCGTGGGGCAGCTCTCTGGAAACACCATATATTTT | CAWAVGQLSGNTIYF | TRBV30 | NA | TRBJ1-3 | NA
TGTGCCAGCAGCTTATCCACTAGCGGCAATACCTACGAGCAGTACTTC | CASSLSTSGNTYEQYF | TRBV7-8 | once | TRBJ2-7 | TRBD2
TGTGCCAGCAGCTTACGGAACGGAGGTTCCTACGAGCAGTACTTC | CASSLRNGGSYEQYF | TRBV11-2 | once | TRBJ2-7 | NA
TGTGCCAGCAGCGCCCTTACAGGGGGCGGTGAAGCTTTCTTT | CASSALTGGGEAFF | TRBV9 | NA | TRBJ1-1 | TRBD1
TGTGCCAGCAGTCGGGGGACCGCTCTTACGGGGACTGAAGCTTTCTTT | CASSRGTALTGTEAFF | TRBV27 | NA | TRBJ1-1 | NA
TGTGCCAGCTCACACGACACGAATAACTACGAGCAGTACTTC | CASSHDTNNYEQYF | TRBV18 | NA | TRBJ2-7 | NA
TGTGCCAGCAGTTCCAACCCGGACAGGACCCTCTACACCTTC | CASSSNPDRTLYTF | TRBV6-6 | NA | TRBJ1-2 | TRBD1
TGTGCCAGCAGTCATGCAGGGTACTCATACGAGCAGTACTTC | CASSHAGYSYEQYF | TRBV5-4 | NA | TRBJ2-7 | NA
TGCAGTGCTAGTTCCGTGGGACAGGGTTTGAAACAGCCCCAGCATTTT | CSASSVGQGLKQPQHF | TRBV20-1 | NA | TRBJ1-5 | TRBD1
TGCGCCAGCAGCCAAGAAGTAGGTCTGGAGACTGAAGCTTTCTTT | CASSQEVGLETEAFF | TRBV4-1 | NA | TRBJ1-1 | NA
TGTGCCAGCAGTTCCCGGCGAGCGGGGGCCTACGAGCAGTACTTC | CASSSRRAGAYEQYF | TRBV6-2/TRBV6-3 | NA | TRBJ2-7 | TRBD2
TGTGCCAGCAGGACAGGGGGCTATTTAGAAAAACTGTTTTTT | CASRTGGYLEKLFF | TRBV27 | NA | TRBJ1-4 | TRBD1
TGCGCCAGCAGCCAAGACGGCAGGGTGGATACTGAAGCTTTCTTT | CASSQDGRVDTEAFF | TRBV4-3 | NA | TRBJ1-1 | NA
TGTGCCAGCTCAGCGACGGAGAGCAATCAGCCCCAGCATTTT | CASSATESNQPQHF | TRBV18 | NA | TRBJ1-5 | NA
TGTGCCAGCAGTGAAGGGGGGCGAGTGAGGGAAAAACTGTTTTTT | CASSEGGRVREKLFF | TRBV6-1 | NA | TRBJ1-4 | NA
TGTGCCAGCAGCCAAGAACAGGGGTCATTGGGTTCACCCCTCCACTTT | CASSQEQGSLGSPLHF | TRBV3-1/TRBV3-2 | NA | TRBJ1-6 | TRBD1
TGCGCCAGCAGCCAAGAGCCGGGACTGTTTAACACCGGGGAGCTGTTTTTT | CASSQEPGLFNTGELFF | TRBV4-3 | NA | TRBJ2-2 | NA
TGTGCCAGCGGGCCGGCGGGAGGGCCCTACGAGCAGTACTTC | CASGPAGGPYEQYF | TRBV6-5 | NA | TRBJ2-7 | TRBD2
TGTGCCAGCTCACAAGGGGGCGGTCAGCCCCAGCATTTT | CASSQGGGQPQHF | TRBV18 | NA | TRBJ1-5 | TRBD1
TGTGCCAGCAGTTTGCAGGGGACCTCCTACGAGCAGTACTTC | CASSLQGTSYEQYF | TRBV27 | NA | TRBJ2-7 | NA
TGCAGCGTTGAAGATGGGGCAGGGGGCCGGGAAAAACTGTTTTTT | CSVEDGAGGREKLFF | TRBV29-1 | NA | TRBJ1-4 | TRBD1
TGTGCCAGCAAGGTCACAGGGAATAACTACGAGCAGTACTTC | CASKVTGNNYEQYF | TRBV6-5 | NA | TRBJ2-7 | NA
TGCGCCAGCAGTCTTGTCGGTTTCTCCAACTATGGCTACACCTTC | CASSLVGFSNYGYTF | TRBV5-1 | NA | TRBJ1-2 | NA
TGTGCCAGCACCCCTAATGGAGCGGGAGCTTTTAACGAGCAGTACTTC | CASTPNGAGAFNEQYF | TRBV11-2 | NA | TRBJ2-7 | TRBD2
TGTGCCAGCAGCCAAGATCTAGCGGGTACCAACTCCTACGAGCAGTACTTC | CASSQDLAGTNSYEQYF | TRBV4-2 | NA | TRBJ2-7 | TRBD2
TGTGCCAGCAGGCTACAGGGTGGCCAGAGCGATCAGCCCCAGCATTTT | CASRLQGGQSDQPQHF | TRBV25-1 | NA | TRBJ1-5 | NA
TGTGCCAGCAGCTCGGGCAGCGGAGCGGTCAAGCAGTTCTTC | CASSSGSGAVKQFF | TRBV11-3 | NA | TRBJ2-1 | NA
TGTGCCAGCAGCCAAAGAGGGCTTGGGGGCTACACCTTC | CASSQRGLGGYTF | TRBV3-1/TRBV3-2 | NA | TRBJ1-2 | NA